This T cell receptor (beta chain) was documented in a study of T cell repertoires in cytomegalovirus infection. Looking at the study overall: Recently identified HLA-C-restricted and well-studied HLA-B-restricted CMV epitopes were used. Signatures in public TCR beta sequences pointed to both CMV infection and matching HLA type. Study observations and caveats: Clonotypes of TCR beta that were HLA-C-restricted and CMV-specific dominated the ex vivo response.

V gave up 2 bases and J gave up 1 base, with 8 bases separating them. CDR3 size: 14 residues. Notes on this clonotype: What it recognizes is unknown.

Each CDR3 protein is one row after TCRdb ran MiXCR on the reads. There are around 900,000 distinct CDR3 sequences in the sample; about 33% occur only once, and around 15% lies in the top ten. J is TRBJ1-1 and V is TRBV12-3 or TRBV12-4; no definite D call. The material sequenced was cultured CD8+ T cells from PBMCs, taken from culture after CMV antigen stimulation. This clonotype originated in a human donor in good health (CMV status not recorded). Some clones in this sample may be carry-over from other donors' samples. The CDR3 is CASSLNIRNTEAFF. The CDR3 DNA sequence: TGTGCCAGCAGTTTAAATATCAGGAACACTGAAGCTTTCTTT.